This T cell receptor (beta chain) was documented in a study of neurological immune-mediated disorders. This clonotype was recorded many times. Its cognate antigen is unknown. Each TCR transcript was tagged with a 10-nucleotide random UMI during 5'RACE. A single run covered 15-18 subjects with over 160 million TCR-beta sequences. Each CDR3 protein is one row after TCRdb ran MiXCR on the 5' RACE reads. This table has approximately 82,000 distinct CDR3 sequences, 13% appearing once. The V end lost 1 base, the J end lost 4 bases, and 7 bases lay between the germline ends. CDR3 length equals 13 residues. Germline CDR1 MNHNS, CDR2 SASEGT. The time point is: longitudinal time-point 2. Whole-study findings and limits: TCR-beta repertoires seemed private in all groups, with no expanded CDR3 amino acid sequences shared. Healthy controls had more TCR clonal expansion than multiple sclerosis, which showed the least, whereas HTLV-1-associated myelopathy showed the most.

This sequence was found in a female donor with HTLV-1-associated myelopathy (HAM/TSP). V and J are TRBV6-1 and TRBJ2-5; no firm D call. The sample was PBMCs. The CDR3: CASSEGIRETQYF. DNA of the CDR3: TGTGCCAGCAGTGAAGGCATTCGAGAGACCCAGTACTTC.